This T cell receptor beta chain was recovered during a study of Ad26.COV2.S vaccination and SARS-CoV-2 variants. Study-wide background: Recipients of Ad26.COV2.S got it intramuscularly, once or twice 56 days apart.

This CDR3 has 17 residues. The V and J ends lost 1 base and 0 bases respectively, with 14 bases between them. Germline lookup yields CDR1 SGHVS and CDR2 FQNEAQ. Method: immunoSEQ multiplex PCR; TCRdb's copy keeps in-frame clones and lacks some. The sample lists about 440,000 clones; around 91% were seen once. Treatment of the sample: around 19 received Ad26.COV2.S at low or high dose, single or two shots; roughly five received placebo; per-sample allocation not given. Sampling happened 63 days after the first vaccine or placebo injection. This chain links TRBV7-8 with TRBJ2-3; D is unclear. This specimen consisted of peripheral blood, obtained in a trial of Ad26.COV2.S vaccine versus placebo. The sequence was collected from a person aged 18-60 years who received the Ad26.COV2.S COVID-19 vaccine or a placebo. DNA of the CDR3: TGTGCCAGCAGCTTAGGGGCAGCCGCCGAGAGCACAGATACGCAGTATTTT. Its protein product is CASSLGAAAESTDTQYF.